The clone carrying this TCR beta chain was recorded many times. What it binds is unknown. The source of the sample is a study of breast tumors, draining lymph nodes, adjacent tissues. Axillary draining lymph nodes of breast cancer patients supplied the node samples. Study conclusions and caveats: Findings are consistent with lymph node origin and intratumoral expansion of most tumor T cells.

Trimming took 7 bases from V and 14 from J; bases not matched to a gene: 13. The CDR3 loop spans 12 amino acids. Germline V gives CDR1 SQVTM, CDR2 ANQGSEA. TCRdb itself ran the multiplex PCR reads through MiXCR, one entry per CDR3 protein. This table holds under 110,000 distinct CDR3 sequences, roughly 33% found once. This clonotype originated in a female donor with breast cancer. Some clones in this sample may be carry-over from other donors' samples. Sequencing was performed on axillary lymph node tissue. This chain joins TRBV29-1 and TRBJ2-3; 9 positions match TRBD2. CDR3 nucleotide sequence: TGCAGCGCCCCCGGGGTAGCGGGAGTTCGGTATTTT. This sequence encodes CSAPGVAGVRYF.